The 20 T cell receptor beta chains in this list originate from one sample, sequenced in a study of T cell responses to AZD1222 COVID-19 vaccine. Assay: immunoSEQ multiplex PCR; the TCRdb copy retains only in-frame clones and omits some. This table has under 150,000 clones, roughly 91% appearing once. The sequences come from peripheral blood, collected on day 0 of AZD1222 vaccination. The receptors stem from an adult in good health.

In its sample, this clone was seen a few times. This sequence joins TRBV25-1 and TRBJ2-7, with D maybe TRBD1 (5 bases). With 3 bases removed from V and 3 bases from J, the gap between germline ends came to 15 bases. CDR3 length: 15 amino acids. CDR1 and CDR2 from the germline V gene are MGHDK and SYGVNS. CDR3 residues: CASSDSRTSIYEQYF. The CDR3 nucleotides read TGTGCCAGCAGTGACTCAAGGACATCTATCTACGAGCAGTACTTC.

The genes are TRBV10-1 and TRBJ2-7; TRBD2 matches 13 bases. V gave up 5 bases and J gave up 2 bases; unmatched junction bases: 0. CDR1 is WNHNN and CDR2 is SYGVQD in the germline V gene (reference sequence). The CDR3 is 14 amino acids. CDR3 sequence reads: CASSTSGRAYEQYF. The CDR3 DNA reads TGCGCCAGCAGTACTAGCGGGAGGGCCTACGAGCAGTACTTC.

The CDR3 DNA reads as TGTGCCAGTAGTACGGACAGCTACGAGCAGTACTTC. It specifies CASSTDSYEQYF. V is TRBV19 and J is TRBJ2-7, with a possible D match to TRBD1 (6 bases). This CDR3 comprises 12 residues. Germline V CDR1 and CDR2: LNHDA, SQIVND (reference sequence). V gave up 4 bases and J gave up 3 bases, with 7 bases separating them.

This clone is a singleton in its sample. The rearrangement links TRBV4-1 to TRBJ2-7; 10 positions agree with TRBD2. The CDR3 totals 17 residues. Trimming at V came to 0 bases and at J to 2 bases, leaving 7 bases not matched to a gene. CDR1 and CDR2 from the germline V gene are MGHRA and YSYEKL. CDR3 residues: CASSQDHRTSGAYEQYF. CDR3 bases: TGCGCCAGCAGCCAAGATCACAGGACTAGCGGCGCCTACGAGCAGTACTTC.

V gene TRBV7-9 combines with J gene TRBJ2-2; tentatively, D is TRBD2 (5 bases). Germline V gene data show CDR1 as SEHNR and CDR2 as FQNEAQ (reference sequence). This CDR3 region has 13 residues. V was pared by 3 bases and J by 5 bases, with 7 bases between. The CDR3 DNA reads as TGTGCCAGCAGCTTGGGAGAGACCGGGGAGCTGTTTTTT. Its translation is CASSLGETGELFF.

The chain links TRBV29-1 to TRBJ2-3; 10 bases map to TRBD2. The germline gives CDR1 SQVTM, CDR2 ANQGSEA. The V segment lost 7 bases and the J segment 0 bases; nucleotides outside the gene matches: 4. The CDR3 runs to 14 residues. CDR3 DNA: TGCAGCGCTGAGACTAGCGGGAGCACAGATACGCAGTATTTT. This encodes CSAETSGSTDTQYF.

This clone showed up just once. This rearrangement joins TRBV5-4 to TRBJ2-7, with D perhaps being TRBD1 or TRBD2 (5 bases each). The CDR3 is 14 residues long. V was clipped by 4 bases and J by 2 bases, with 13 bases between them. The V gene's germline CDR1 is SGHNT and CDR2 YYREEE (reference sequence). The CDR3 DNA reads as TGTGCCAGCAGCCCTCGGGACGGACCCTACGAGCAGTACTTC. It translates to CASSPRDGPYEQYF.

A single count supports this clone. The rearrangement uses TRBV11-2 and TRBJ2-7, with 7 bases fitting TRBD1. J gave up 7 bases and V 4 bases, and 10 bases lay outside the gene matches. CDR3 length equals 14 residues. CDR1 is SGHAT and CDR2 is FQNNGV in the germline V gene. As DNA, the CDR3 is TGTGCCAGCAGCTCGATAAACAGGGGCTTGGAGCAGTACTTC. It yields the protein CASSSINRGLEQYF. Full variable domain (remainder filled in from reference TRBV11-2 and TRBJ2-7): EAGVAQSPRYKIIEKRQSVAFWCNPISGHATLYWYQQILGQGPKLLIQFQNNGVVDDSQLPKDRFSAERLKGVDSTLKIQPAKLEDSAVYLCASSSINRGLEQYFGPGTRLTVT.

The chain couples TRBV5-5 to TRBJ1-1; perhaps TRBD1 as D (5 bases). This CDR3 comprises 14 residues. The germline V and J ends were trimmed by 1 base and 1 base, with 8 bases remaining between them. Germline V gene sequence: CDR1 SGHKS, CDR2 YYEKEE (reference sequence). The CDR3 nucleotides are TGTGCCAGCAGCTTGCGAGGGGAGAACACTGAAGCTTTCTTT. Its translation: CASSLRGENTEAFF.

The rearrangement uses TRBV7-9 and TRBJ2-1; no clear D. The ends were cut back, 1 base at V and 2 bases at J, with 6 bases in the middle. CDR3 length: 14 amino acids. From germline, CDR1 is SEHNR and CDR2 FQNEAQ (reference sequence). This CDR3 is CASSLGTAYNEQFF. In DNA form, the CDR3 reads TGTGCCAGCAGCTTAGGGACGGCCTACAATGAGCAGTTCTTC.

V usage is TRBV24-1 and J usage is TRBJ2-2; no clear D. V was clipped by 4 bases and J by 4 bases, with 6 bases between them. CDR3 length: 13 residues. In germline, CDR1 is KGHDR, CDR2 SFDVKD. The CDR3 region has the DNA TGTGCCACCAGTGACAGATTCACCGGGGAGCTGTTTTTT. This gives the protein CATSDRFTGELFF.

This CDR3 is CASSLGFSGQGEVQYF. In DNA form, the CDR3 reads TGTGCCAGCAGCTTAGGGTTCTCGGGACAGGGTGAAGTTCAGTACTTC. V usage is TRBV7-9 and J usage is TRBJ2-4; 9 bases are shared with TRBD1. The CDR3 extends over 16 amino acids. Germline lookup yields CDR1 SEHNR and CDR2 FQNEAQ (reference sequence). Trimming cost V 1 base and J 11 bases; bases outside gene matches: 12.

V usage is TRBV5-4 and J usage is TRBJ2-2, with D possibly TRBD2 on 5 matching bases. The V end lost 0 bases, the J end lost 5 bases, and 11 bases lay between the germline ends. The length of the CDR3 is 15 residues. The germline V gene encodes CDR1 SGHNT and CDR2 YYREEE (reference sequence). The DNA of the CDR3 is TGTGCCAGCAGCTTGGAGACGGGGTCGACCGGGGAGCTGTTTTTT. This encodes CASSLETGSTGELFF. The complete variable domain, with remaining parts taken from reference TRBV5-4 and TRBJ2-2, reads ETGVTQSPTHLIKTRGQQVTLRCSSQSGHNTVSWYQQALGQGPQFIFQYYREEENGRGNFPPRFSGLQFPNYSSELNVNALELDDSALYLCASSLETGSTGELFFGEGSRLTVL.

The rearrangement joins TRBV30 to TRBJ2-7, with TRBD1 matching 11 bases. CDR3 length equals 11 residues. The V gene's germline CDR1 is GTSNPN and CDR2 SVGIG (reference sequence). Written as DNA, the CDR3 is TGTGCCTGGAGTGTACAAGGACAGGGGGCGGTC. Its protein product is CAWSVQGQGAV.

The CDR3 protein is CASSTDRGDEKLFF. The CDR3 region has the DNA TGTGCCAGCAGCACGGACAGGGGAGACGAAAAACTGTTTTTT. The genes are TRBV7-9 and TRBJ1-4, with 9 bases aligning to TRBD1. The V segment lost 5 bases and the J segment 8 bases; nucleotides outside the gene matches: 6. The CDR3 runs to 14 residues. Germline values: CDR1 SEHNR, CDR2 FQNEAQ (reference sequence).

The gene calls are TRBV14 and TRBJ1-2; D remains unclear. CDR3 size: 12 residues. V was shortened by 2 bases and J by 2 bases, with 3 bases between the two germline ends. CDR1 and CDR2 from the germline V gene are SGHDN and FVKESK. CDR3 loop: CASSQRNYGYTF. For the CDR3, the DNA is TGTGCCAGCAGCCAAAGGAACTATGGCTACACCTTC. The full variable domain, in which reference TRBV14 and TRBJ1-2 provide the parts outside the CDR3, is EAGVTQFPSHSVIEKGQTVTLRCDPISGHDNLYWYRRVMGKEIKFLLHFVKESKQDESGMPNNRFLAERTGGTYSTLKVQPAELEDSGVYFCASSQRNYGYTFGSGTRLTVV.

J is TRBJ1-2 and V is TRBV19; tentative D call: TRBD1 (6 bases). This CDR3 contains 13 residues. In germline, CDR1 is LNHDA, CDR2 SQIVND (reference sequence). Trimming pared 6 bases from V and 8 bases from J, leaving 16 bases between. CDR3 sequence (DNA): TGTGCCAGTAGCCTATCAGGGGTGCAAGGCTACACCTTC. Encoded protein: CASSLSGVQGYTF.

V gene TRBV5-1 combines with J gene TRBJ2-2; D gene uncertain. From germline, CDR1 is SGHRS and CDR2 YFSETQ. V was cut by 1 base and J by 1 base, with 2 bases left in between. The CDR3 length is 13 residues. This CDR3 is CASSLWNTGELFF. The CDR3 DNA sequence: TGCGCCAGCAGCTTGTGGAACACCGGGGAGCTGTTTTTT.

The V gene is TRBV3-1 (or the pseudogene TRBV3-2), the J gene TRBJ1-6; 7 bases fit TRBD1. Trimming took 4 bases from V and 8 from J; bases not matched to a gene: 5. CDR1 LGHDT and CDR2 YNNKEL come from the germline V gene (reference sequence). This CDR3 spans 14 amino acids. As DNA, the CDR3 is TGTGCCAGCAGCCTGACAGGGAGTGATTCACCCCTCCACTTT. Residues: CASSLTGSDSPLHF.

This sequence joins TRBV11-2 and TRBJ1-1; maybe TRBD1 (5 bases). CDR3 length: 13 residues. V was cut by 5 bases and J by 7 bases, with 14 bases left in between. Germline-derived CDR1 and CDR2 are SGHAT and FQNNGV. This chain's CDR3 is CASSLRFDSEAFF. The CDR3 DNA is TGTGCCAGCAGCCTCCGCTTCGACAGTGAAGCTTTCTTT.